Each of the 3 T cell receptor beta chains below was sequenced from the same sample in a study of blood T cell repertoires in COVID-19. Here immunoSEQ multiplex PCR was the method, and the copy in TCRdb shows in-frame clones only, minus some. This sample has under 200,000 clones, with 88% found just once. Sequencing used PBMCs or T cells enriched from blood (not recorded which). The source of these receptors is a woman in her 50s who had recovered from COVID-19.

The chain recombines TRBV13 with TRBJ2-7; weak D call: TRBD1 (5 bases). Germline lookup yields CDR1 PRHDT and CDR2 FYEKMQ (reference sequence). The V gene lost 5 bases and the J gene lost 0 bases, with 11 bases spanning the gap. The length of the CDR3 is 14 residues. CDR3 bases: TGTGCCAGCAGCACGGACATTAACTCCTACGAGCAGTACTTC. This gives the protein CASSTDINSYEQYF.

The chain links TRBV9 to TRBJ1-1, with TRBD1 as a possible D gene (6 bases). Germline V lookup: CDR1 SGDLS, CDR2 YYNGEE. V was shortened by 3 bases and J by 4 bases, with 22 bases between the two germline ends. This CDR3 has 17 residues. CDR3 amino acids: CASSAQQGFGVVTEAFF. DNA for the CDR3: TGTGCCAGCAGCGCCCAACAGGGTTTCGGGGTTGTCACTGAAGCTTTCTTT.

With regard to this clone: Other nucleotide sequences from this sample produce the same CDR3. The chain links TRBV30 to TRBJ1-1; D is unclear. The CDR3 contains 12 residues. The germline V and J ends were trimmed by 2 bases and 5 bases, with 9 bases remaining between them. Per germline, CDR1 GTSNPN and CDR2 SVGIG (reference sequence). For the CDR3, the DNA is TGTGCCTGGAGTCCCGGGAATACTGAAGCTTTCTTT. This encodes CAWSPGNTEAFF. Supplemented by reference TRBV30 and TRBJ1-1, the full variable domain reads SQTIHQWPATLVQPVGSPLSLECTVEGTSNPNLYWYRQAAGRGLQLLFYSVGIGQISSEVPQNLSASRPQDRQFILSSKKLLLSDSGFYLCAWSPGNTEAFFGQGTRLTVV.